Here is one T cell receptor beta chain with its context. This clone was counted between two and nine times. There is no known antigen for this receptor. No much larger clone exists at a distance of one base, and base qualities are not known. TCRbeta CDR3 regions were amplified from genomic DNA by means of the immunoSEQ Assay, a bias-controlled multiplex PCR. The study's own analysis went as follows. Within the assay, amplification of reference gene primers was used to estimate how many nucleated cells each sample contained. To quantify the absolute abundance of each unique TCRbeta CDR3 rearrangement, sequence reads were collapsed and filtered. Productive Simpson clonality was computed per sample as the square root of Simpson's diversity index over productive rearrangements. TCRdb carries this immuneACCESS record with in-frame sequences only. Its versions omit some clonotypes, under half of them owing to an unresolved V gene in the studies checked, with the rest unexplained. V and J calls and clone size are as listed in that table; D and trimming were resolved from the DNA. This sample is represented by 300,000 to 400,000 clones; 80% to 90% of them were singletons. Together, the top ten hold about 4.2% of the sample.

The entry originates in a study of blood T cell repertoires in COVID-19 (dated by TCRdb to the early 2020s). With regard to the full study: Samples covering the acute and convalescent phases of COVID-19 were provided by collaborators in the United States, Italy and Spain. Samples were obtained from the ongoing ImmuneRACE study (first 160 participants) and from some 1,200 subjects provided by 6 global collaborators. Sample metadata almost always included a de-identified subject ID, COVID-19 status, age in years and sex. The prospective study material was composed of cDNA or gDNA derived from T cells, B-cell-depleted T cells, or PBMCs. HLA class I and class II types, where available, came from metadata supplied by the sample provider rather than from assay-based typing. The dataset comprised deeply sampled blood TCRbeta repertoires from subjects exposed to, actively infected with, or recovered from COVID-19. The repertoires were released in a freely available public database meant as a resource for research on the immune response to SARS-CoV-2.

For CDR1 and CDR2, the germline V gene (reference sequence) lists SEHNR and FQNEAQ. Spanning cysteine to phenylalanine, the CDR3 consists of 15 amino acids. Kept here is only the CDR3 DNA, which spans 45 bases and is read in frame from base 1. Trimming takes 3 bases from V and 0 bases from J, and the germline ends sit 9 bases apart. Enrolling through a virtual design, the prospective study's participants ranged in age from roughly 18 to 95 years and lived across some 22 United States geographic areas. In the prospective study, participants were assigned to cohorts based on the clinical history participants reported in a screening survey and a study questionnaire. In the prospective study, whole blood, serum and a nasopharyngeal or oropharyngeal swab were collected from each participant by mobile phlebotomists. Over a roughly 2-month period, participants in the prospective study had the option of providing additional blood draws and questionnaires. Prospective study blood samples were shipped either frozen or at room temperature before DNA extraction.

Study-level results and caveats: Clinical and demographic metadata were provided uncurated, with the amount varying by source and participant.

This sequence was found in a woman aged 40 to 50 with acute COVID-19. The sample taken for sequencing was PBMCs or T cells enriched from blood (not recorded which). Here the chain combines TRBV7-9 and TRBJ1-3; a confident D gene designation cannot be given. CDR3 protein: CASSLSASSGNTIYF. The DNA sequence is TGTGCCAGCAGCTTGAGTGCGAGCTCTGGAAACACCATATATTTT.